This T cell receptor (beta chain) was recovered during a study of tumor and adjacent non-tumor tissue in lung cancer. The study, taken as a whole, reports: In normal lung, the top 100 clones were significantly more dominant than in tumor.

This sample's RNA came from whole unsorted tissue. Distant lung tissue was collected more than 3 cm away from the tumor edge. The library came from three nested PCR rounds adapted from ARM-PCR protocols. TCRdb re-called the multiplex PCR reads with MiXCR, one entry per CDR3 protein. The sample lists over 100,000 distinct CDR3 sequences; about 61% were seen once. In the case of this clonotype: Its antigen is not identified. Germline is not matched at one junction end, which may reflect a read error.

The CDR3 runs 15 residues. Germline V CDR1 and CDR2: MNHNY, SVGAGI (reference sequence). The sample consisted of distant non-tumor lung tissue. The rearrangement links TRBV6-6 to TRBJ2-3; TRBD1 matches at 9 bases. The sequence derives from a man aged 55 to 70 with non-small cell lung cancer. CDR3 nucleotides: TGTGCCAGCAGTTACCCGGACAGGGGCGCATATACGCAGTGTTTT. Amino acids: CASSYPDRGAYTQCF.